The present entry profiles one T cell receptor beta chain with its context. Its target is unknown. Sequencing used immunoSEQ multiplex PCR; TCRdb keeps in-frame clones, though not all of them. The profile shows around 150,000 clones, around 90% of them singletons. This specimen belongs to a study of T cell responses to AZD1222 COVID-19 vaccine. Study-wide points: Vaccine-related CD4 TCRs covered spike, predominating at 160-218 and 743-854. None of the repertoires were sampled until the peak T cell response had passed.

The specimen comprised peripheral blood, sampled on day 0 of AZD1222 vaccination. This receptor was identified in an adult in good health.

The CDR3 region is CASSQGRGRELFF. The CDR3 region has the DNA TGCGCCAGCAGCCAAGGGAGGGGCCGGGAGCTGTTTTTT. The gene calls are TRBV4-3 and TRBJ2-2; D possibly corresponds to TRBD2 (6 bases). The length of the CDR3 is 13 residues. Trimming took off 1 base at V and 9 bases at J, with 9 bases between the two ends. The germline V gene encodes CDR1 LGHNA and CDR2 YSLEER.